Included here is one T cell receptor (beta chain) sequence, with context. Its antigen is not identified. This specimen belongs to a study of OX40 agonist ivuxolimab in advanced cancers. Overall study: Every 2 weeks, ivuxolimab was infused into the patients intravenously at between 0.01 and 10 mg/kg. Of the participants, over 30% had some prior anti-PD-1, anti-PD-L1 or anti-CTLA-4 therapy, which was allowed. Study-level points and caveats: At 0.1 to 3.0 mg/kg, CD4+ and CD8+ blood T cells expanded clonally by week 6.

This CDR3 is 13 amino acids long. V lost 5 bases and J 2 bases, leaving 9 bases between the germline ends. Germline V gene lookup returns CDR1 SGHVS and CDR2 FNYEAQ. The method was immunoSEQ multiplex PCR; TCRdb's version includes in-frame clones alone and lacks a portion of them. The sample lists 85,000 to 100,000 clones; 85% were seen once. The source is an adult with an advanced solid tumor such as melanoma, head and neck, liver or kidney cancer. J is TRBJ1-2 and V is TRBV7-6; no clear D gene. The input for sequencing was CD4+ or CD8+ T cells sorted from blood, taken in a trial of the OX40 agonist ivuxolimab. This chain's CDR3 is CASSQQQNYGYTF. CDR3 in DNA: TGTGCCAGCAGCCAGCAACAGAACTATGGCTACACCTTC.